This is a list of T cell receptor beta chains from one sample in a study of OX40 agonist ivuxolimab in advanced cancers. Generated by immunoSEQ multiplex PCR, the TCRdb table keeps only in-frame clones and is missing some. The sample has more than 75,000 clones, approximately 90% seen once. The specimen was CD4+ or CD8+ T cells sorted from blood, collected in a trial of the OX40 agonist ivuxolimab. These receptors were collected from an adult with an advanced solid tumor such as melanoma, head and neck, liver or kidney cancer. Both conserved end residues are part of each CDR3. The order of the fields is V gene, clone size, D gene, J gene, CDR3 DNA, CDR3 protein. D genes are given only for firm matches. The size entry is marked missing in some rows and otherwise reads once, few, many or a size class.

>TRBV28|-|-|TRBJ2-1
TGTGCCAGCAGGTTGCGGTACGAGCAGTTCTTC
CASRLRYEQFF
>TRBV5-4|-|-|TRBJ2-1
TGTGCCAGCAGCTTGGTCTACAATGAGCAGTTCTTC
CASSLVYNEQFF
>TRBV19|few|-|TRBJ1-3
TGTGCCAGTAGCCCTAGAACTTATCCAGGAAACACCATATATTTT
CASSPRTYPGNTIYF
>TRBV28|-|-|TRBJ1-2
TGTGCCAGCAGCCGTGCCTCGGAAAACTATGGCTACACCTTC
CASSRASENYGYTF
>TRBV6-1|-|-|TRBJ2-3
TGTGTAGGCCAAGGAGGGGATACGCAGTATTTT
CVGQGGDTQYF
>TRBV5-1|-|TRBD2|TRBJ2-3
TGCGCCAGCAGCTTACTAGCGGGAGGGCGAACAGATACGCAGTATTTT
CASSLLAGGRTDTQYF
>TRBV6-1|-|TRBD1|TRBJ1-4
TGTGCCAGCAACCGGGCAGGGGGGATTGAAAAACTGTTTTTT
CASNRAGGIEKLFF
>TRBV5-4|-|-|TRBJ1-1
TGTGCCAGCAGCTTACCTCTCCGAAGCACTGAAGCTTTCTTT
CASSLPLRSTEAFF
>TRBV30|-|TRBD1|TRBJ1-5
TGTGCCTGGGGGACAGGGTCGCAGCCCCAGCATTTT
CAWGTGSQPQHF
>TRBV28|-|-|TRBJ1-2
TGTGCCAGCAGTTTACCCATGACACTTAACTATGGCTACACCTTC
CASSLPMTLNYGYTF
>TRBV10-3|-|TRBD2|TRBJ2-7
TGTGCCATCAAAGGCGGGCGGGAGGATTCCTACGAGCAGTACTTC
CAIKGGREDSYEQYF
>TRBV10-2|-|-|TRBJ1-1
TGCGCCAGCAGAGCCGGGACTGAAAACACTGAAGCTTTCTTT
CASRAGTENTEAFF
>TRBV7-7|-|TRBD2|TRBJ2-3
TGTGCCAGCAGCTTAGGAGCGGGAGGGGGAGATACGCAGTATTTT
CASSLGAGGGDTQYF
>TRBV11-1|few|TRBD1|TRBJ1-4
TGTGCCAGCAAGGGACAGGGGTCTGAAAAACTGTTTTTT
CASKGQGSEKLFF
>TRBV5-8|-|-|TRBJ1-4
TGTGCCAGCAGCGTGGGGAGGCCTAATGAAAAACTGTTTTTT
CASSVGRPNEKLFF
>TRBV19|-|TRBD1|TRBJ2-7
TGTGCCAGTAGTTCCCAGACAGGGTCCTACGAGCAGTACTTC
CASSSQTGSYEQYF
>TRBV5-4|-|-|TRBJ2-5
TGTGCCAGCAGCTTGGAGGGGGTGGCGGTCCGAGGAGAGACCCAGTACTTC
CASSLEGVAVRGETQYF
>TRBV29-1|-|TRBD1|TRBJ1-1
TGCAGCGTTGAAGACGACAGGGCAAAAGCTTTCTTT
CSVEDDRAKAFF
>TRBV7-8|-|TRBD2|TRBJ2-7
TGTGCCAGCAGCTTAGCGGGAGGGCCAGGCGAGCAGTACTTC
CASSLAGGPGEQYF
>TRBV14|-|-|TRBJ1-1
TGTGCCAGCAGCCCCAGGGGAGGGAACACTGAAGCTTTCTTT
CASSPRGGNTEAFF
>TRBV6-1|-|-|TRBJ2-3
TGTGCCAGCAGTGAAGCGCTGAAACGTAGCACAGATACGCAGTATTTT
CASSEALKRSTDTQYF
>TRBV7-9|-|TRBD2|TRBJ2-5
TGTGCCAGCAGCCCCCCTAGCGGGAGTTGGCAAGAGACCCAGTACTTC
CASSPPSGSWQETQYF
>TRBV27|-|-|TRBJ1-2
TGTGCCAGCAGTCCCGAGAAGGGTGGGAGCTACACCTTC
CASSPEKGGSYTF
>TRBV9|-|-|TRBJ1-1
TGTGCCAGCAGCCCTCAGTCGGGGAACACTGAAGCTTTCTTT
CASSPQSGNTEAFF
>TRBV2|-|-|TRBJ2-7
TGTGCCAGCAGTCCATCCGACGGGGTTCAGTACTTC
CASSPSDGVQYF
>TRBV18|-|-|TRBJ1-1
TGTGCCAGCTCAGCTACAGGGAAAACTGAAGCTTTCTTT
CASSATGKTEAFF
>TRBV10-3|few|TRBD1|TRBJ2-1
TGTGCCATCAGTGATGGACAGGCCCCCGACAATGAGCAGTTCTTC
CAISDGQAPDNEQFF
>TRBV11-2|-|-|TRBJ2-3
TGTGCCAGCCACTCCGCGGGGACAGATACGCAGTATTTT
CASHSAGTDTQYF
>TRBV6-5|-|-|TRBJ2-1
TGTGCCAGCAGTACGGGAGACCCCTCCTACAATGAGCAGTTCTTC
CASSTGDPSYNEQFF
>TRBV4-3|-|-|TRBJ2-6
TGCGCCAGCAGTCCCGGGACTTCTGGGGCCAACGTCCTGACTTTC
CASSPGTSGANVLTF
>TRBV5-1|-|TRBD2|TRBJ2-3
TGCGCCAGCAGCGCCCGGGACTACAACACAGATACGCAGTATTTT
CASSARDYNTDTQYF